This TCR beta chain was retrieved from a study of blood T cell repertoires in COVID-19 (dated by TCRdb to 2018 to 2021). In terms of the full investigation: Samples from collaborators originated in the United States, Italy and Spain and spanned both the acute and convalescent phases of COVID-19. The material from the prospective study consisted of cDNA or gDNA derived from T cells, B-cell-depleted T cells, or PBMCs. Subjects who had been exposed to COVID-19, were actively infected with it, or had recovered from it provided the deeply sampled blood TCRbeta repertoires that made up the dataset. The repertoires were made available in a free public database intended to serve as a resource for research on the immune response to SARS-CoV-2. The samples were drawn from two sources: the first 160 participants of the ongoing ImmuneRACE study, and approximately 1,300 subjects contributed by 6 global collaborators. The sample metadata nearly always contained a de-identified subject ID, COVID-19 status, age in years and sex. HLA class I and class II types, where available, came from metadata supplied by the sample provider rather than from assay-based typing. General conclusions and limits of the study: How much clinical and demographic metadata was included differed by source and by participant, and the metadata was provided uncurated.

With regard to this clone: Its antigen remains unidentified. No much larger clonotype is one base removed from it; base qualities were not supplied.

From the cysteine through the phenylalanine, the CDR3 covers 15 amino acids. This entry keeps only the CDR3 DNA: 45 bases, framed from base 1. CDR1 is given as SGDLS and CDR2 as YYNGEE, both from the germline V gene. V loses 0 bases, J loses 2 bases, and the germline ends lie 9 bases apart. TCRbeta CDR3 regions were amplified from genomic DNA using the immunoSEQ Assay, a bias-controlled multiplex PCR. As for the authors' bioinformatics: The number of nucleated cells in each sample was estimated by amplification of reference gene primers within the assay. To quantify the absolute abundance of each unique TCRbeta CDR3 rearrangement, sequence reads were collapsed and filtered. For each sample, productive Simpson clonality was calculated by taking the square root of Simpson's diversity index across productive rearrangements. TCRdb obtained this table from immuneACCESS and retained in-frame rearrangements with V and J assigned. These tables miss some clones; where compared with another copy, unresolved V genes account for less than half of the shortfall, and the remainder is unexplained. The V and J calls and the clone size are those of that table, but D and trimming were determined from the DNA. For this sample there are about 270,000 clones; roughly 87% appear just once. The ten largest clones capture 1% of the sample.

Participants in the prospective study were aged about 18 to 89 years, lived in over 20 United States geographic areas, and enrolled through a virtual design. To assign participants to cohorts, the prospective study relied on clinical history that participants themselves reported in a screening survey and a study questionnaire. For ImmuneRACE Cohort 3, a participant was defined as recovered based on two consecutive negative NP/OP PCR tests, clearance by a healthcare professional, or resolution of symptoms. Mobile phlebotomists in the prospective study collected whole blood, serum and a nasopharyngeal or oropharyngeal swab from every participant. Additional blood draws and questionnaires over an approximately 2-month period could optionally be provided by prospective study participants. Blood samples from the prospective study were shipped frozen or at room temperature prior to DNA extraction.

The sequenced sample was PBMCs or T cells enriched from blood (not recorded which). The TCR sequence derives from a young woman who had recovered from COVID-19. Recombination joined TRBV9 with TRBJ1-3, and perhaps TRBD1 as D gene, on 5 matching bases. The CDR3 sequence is CASSVGSGAGNTIYF. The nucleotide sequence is TGTGCCAGCAGCGTAGGGTCGGGGGCTGGAAACACCATATATTTT.